The entry below describes one TCR beta chain. The V and J ends lost 5 bases and 7 bases, in that order; junction bases with no gene match: 10. This CDR3 region has 15 residues. From germline, CDR1 is SGHRS and CDR2 YFSETQ. The data were obtained in a study of blood T cell repertoires in COVID-19. About the study: Samples came from the United States, Italy and Spain, spanning acute and convalescent COVID-19. Sources were T cells, B-cell-depleted T cells, or PBMCs; the material itself was cDNA or gDNA.

Per the authors' pipeline: For nucleated cells, counts were estimated from reference gene primer amplification. This table comes from immunoSEQ multiplex PCR, and its TCRdb copy is limited to in-frame clones, with some not included. V, J and clone size are taken as reported in that table, and D and trimming were inferred from the DNA itself. The data show about 200,000 clones, around 87% seen once. V gene TRBV5-1 combines with J gene TRBJ2-1, with TRBD1 identical over 9 bases. This TCR was sampled from a man aged 55 to 69 who had recovered from COVID-19. Sequencing used peripheral blood. CDR3 sequence: CASSPARQGGNEQFF. CDR3 in DNA: TGCGCCAGCAGTCCTGCCCGACAGGGGGGAAATGAGCAGTTCTTC.